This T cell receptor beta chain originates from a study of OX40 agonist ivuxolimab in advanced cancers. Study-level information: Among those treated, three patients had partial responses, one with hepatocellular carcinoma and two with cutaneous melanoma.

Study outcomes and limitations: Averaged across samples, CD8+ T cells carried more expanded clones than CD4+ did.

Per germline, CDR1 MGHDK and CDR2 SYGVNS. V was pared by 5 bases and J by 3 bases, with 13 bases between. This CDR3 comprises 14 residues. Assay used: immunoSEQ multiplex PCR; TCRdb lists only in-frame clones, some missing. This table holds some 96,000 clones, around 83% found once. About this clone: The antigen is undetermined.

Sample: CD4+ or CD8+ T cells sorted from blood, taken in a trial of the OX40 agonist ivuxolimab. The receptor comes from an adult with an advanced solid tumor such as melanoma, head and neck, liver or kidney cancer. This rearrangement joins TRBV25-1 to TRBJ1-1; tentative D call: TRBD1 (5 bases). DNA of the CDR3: TGTGCCAGCAGTCCCACCGACAGATACACTGAAGCTTTCTTT. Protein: CASSPTDRYTEAFF.